What follows are 7 T cell receptor beta chains derived from one specimen sequenced in a study of OX40 agonist ivuxolimab in advanced cancers. Library preparation was by the immunoSEQ multiplex PCR assay. In its TCRdb copy, this immuneACCESS table keeps in-frame sequences only and misses some clones. Where compared with another copy, unresolved V genes explain less than half of these, and the others have no known cause. Across this sample there are more than 85,000 clones, with 90% seen only once. The biggest ten clones account for around 1.5% of the sample. The source material was CD4+ or CD8+ T cells sorted from blood, sampled in a trial of the OX40 agonist ivuxolimab. The receptors stem from an adult with an advanced solid tumor such as melanoma, head and neck, liver or kidney cancer.

This clone was recorded only once. The chain uses TRBV7-9 and TRBJ1-4, with TRBD1 matching over 8 bases. In germline, CDR1 is SEHNR, CDR2 FQNEAQ (reference sequence). The V gene end was trimmed by 1 base and the J gene end by 8 bases; junction bases not matched to a gene: 6. This CDR3 has 15 residues. The CDR3 nucleotides are TGTGCCAGCAGCTTAGGCCAGGGGGCGCGGGAAAAACTGTTTTTT. It yields the protein CASSLGQGAREKLFF.

This clone was recorded only once. The gene calls are TRBV7-2 and TRBJ2-3, with D tentatively TRBD1 (8 bases). In germline, CDR1 is SGHTA, CDR2 FQGNSA. The CDR3 extends over 16 amino acids. V was cut by 5 bases and J by 6 bases, with 21 bases left in between. The CDR3: CASSPQGGRVRDTQYF. CDR3 DNA sequence: TGTGCCAGCAGCCCACAGGGGGGGAGGGTCAGGGATACGCAGTATTTT. Combining the CDR3 with reference TRBV7-2 and TRBJ2-3 gives the whole variable domain GAGVSQSPSNKVTEKGKDVELRCDPISGHTALYWYRQSLGQGLEFLIYFQGNSAPDKSGLPSDRFSAERTGGSVSTLTIQRTQQEDSAVYLCASSPQGGRVRDTQYFGPGTRLTVL.

The CDR3 coding sequence is TGTGCCAGCAGTTACTCGACAGGGACCGGAGCTTTCTTT. Translating it yields CASSYSTGTGAFF. This chain connects TRBV6-5 to TRBJ1-1, with 7 bases matching TRBD1. With V trimmed by 0 bases and J by 10 bases, 5 bases remained unmatched. CDR3 length: 13 residues. Germline assignment: CDR1 MNHEY and CDR2 SVGAGI.

The genes are TRBV28 and TRBJ1-5; 8 nucleotides line up with TRBD1. The germline CDR1 and CDR2 sequences are MDHEN and SYDVKM. There are 14 residues in the CDR3. Losses at the gene ends were 6 bases for V and 6 bases for J; bases not matched to a gene: 7. CDR3 region: CASSQTGVSQPQHF. The CDR3 DNA reads as TGTGCCAGCAGCCAGACAGGGGTTAGTCAGCCCCAGCATTTT. The variable domain in full, with the rest retrieved from reference TRBV28 and TRBJ1-5, is DVKVTQSSRYLVKRTGEKVFLECVQDMDHENMFWYRQDPGLGLRLIYFSYDVKMKEKGDIPEGYSVSREKKERFSLILESASTNQTSMYLCASSQTGVSQPQHFGDGTRLSIL.

V is TRBV18 and J is TRBJ2-5, with 7 bases matching TRBD1. The CDR3 is 15 residues long. V was clipped by 4 bases and J by 2 bases; unmatched bases: 7. Germline loops: CDR1 KGHSH, CDR2 LQKENI. The CDR3 sequence is CASSQNRDSQETQYF. The CDR3 DNA reads TGTGCCAGCTCACAAAACCGGGACAGTCAAGAGACCCAGTACTTC.

This chain uses TRBV29-1 with TRBJ1-1; 11 positions agree with TRBD1. V was pared by 7 bases and J by 3 bases, with 4 bases of the junction left unmatched. The CDR3 runs to 13 residues. The germline gives CDR1 SQVTM, CDR2 ANQGSEA. This CDR3 reads CSAGQGAYTEAFF. The DNA for the CDR3 is TGCAGCGCTGGACAGGGGGCTTACACTGAAGCTTTCTTT.

The chain has TRBV6-6 and TRBJ2-1, with 7 positions matching TRBD2. Unmatched junction bases numbered 4, after V lost 2 bases and J lost 3 bases. Germline V gene lookup returns CDR1 MNHNY and CDR2 SVGAGI (reference sequence). The CDR3 is 15 residues long. The CDR3 loop is CASSYAAGDYNEQFF. In nucleotides, the CDR3 is TGTGCCAGCAGTTACGCTGCGGGAGACTACAATGAGCAGTTCTTC.